This T cell receptor beta chain was captured in a study of T cells in Graves' hyperthyroidism and ophthalmopathy. The overall study: Specimen type is peripheral blood, collected at initial diagnosis prior to any treatment. Findings of the study overall: Among thyroid clonotypes expanded above 0.001, most also appeared in blood.

Pregnant or lactating patients were excluded, as were those with uncontrolled infection or other autoimmune disease. This clonotype was seen at least ten times. Its specificity is not known. There were TCR beta CDR3 regions amplified from RNA transcripts. The HTBI primer set was used in a first-round RT-PCR of the TCR CDR3. TCRdb fed the multiplex PCR reads into MiXCR, producing one record per CDR3 protein. The data hold about 640,000 distinct CDR3 sequences, with less than 25% observed a single time. The source of this sequence is a man in his thirties or forties with Graves' ophthalmopathy. Sequencing was done on a sample of blood.

CDR3 residues: CASINRAFSYNEQFF. The DNA of the CDR3 is TGTGCCAGCATTAATAGGGCTTTCTCCTACAATGAGCAGTTCTTC. The chain links TRBV12-3 or TRBV12-4 to TRBJ2-1; D remains ambiguous. The CDR3 is 15 amino acids. V dropped 7 bases and J dropped 0 bases, with 13 bases sitting between them.